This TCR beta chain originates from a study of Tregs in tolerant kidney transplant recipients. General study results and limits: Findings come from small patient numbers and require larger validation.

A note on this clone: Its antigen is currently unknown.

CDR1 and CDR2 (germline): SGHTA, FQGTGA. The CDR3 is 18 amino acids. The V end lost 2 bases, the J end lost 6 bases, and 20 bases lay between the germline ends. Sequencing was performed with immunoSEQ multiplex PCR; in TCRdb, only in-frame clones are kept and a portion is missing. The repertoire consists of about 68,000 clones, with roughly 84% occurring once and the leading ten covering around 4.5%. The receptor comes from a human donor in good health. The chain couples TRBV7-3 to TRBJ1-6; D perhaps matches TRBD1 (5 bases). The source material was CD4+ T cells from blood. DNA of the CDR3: TGTGCCAGCAGCTTATTCTCCTTGACAGCCTCAATTAATTCACCCCTCCACTTT. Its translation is CASSLFSLTASINSPLHF.